The entry that follows covers one TCR beta chain sequence. No antigen is known for it. Assay used: immunoSEQ multiplex PCR; TCRdb lists only in-frame clones, some missing. The table records over 10,000 clones, over 75% of them present only once. This record belongs to a study of tumor-infiltrating lymphocytes in localized non-small cell lung cancer. The overall study: The cohort mixed smokers and never-smokers, several histologies, and some post-neoadjuvant-chemotherapy samples.

Study conclusions and caveats: Different pieces of the same tissue went to different assays, confounding technical variation with intratumor heterogeneity.

Germline CDR1 is SNHLY and CDR2 is FYNNEI. CDR3 length: 15 residues. J gave up 7 bases and V 6 bases, and 11 bases lay outside the gene matches. The J gene is TRBJ2-2, the V gene TRBV2, with 7 bases fitting TRBD1. The receptor was isolated from a human donor with non-small cell lung cancer. Sequencing was performed on uninvolved lung tissue not adjacent to the tumor. In DNA, the CDR3 is TGTGCCAGCAGGGACAGGTGGTCCGCGGGCGGGGAGCTGTTTTTT. Its protein product is CASRDRWSAGGELFF.